This T cell receptor beta chain was identified during a study of blood T cell repertoires in COVID-19. Background on the study: Samples came from the United States, Italy and Spain, spanning acute and convalescent COVID-19. PBMCs, B-cell-depleted T cells, or T cells provided the cDNA or gDNA that made up the material.

The V segment lost 7 bases and the J segment 2 bases; nucleotides outside the gene matches: 6. Germline CDR1 LGHDT, CDR2 YNNKEL (reference sequence). The CDR3 contains 14 residues. Authors' data handling: It was from reference gene primer amplification that nucleated cell counts were estimated. Only in-frame clones appear in the TCRdb table, and some are missing; sequencing was by immunoSEQ multiplex PCR. V and J calls plus clone size are reproduced from that table; the DNA served to infer D and trimming. Here the sample spans roughly 100,000 clones, around 80% being singletons. The receptor's source is a woman aged 60-75 years with acute or convalescent COVID-19. Input material: peripheral blood. J is TRBJ2-3 and V is TRBV3-1 (or the pseudogene TRBV3-2); 7 nucleotides align to TRBD2. DNA for the CDR3: TGTGCCAGCAAGGAGCGGGGAAACACAGATACGCAGTATTTT. Translated, it gives CASKERGNTDTQYF.